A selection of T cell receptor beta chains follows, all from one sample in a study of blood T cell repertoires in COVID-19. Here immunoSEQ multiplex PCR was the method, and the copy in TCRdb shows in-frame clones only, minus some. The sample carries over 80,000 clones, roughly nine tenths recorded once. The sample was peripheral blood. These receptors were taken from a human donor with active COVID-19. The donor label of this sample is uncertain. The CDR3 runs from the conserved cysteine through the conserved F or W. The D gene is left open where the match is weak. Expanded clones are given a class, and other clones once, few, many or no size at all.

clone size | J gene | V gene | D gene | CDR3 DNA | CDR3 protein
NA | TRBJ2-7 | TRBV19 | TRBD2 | TGTGCCAGTAGTATTGGGCAGCGGGGCGAGCAGTACTTC | CASSIGQRGEQYF
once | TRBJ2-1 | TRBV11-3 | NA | TGTGCCAGCAGCGAATACAGGGATGCTGAGCAGTTCTTC | CASSEYRDAEQFF
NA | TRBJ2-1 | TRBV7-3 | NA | TGTGCCAGCAGCTTAGCAGGGCTGGAGCAGTTCTTC | CASSLAGLEQFF
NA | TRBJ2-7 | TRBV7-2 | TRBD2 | TGTGCCAGCAGCTTAGACGGCGGGGGGGTCTACGAGCAGTACTTC | CASSLDGGGVYEQYF
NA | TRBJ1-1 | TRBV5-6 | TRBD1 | TGTGCCAGCACGCCCGGACAGGGCGGTCTGAGCACTGAAGCTTTCTTT | CASTPGQGGLSTEAFF
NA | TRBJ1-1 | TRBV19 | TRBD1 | TGTGCCAGTAGGGGGACAGGGGGTTACACTGAAGCTTTCTTT | CASRGTGGYTEAFF
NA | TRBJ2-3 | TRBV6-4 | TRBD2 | TGTGCCAGCAGTGACTCGACTAGCGGGGGGGGCACAGATACGCAGTATTTT | CASSDSTSGGGTDTQYF
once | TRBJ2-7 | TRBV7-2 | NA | TGTGCCAGCAGCTCCCCGGGGACCGGGAGGCAGTACTTC | CASSSPGTGRQYF
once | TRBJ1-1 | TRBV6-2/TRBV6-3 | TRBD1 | TGTGCCAGCAGCCGGACAGGGGGCCCCACTGAAGCTTTCTTT | CASSRTGGPTEAFF
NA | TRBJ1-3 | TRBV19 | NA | TGTGCCAGTATGGGCAGGGAAGGCGAAAACACCATATATTTT | CASMGREGENTIYF
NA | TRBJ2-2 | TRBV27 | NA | TGTGCCAGCAGTTTATCTGTGCAGGGCACCGGGGAGCTGTTTTTT | CASSLSVQGTGELFF
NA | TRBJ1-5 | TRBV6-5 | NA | TGTGCCAGCAGCCCCTGGGGGGGGAGCAATCAGCCCCAGCATTTT | CASSPWGGSNQPQHF
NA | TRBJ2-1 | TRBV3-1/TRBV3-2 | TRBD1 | TGTGCCAGCAGCCTCGTACAGGGGGAATATGGCAATGAGCAGTTCTTC | CASSLVQGEYGNEQFF
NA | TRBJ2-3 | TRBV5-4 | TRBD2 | TGTGCCAGCAGCTTTGATAGCGGGGGAGGTGATACGCAGTATTTT | CASSFDSGGGDTQYF
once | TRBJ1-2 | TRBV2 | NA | TGTGCCAGCAGGGGAGGGTACACCTTC | CASRGGYTF
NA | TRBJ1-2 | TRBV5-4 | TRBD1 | TGTGCCAGCAGTTTCACCTCGGGACAGGGGCCATATGGCTACACCTTC | CASSFTSGQGPYGYTF
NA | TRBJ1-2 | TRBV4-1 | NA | TGCGCCAGCAGCCAAGTAGCGGGAATGGGGGGCTACACCTTC | CASSQVAGMGGYTF
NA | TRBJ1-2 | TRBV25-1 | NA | TGTGCCAGCAGTGAACCTTTGAGGAGTGGCTACACCTTC | CASSEPLRSGYTF
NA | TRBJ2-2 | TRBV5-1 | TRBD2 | TGCGCCAGCAGCTCCTTAGCGGGGTCGAACACCGGGGAGCTGTTTTTT | CASSSLAGSNTGELFF
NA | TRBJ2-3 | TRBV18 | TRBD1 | TGTGCCAGCTCACCGAACAGGGGGCGCACAGATACGCAGTATTTT | CASSPNRGRTDTQYF